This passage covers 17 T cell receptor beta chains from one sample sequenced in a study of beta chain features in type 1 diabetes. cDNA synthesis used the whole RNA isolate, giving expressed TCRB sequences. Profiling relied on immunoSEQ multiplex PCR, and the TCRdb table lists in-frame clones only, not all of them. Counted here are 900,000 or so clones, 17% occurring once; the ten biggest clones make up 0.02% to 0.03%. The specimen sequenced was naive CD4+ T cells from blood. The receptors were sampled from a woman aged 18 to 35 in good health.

DNA of the CDR3: TGCGCCAGCAGCTTGGTTGGGACACACCAAGAGACCCAGTACTTC. Protein: CASSLVGTHQETQYF. The V and J genes are TRBV5-1 and TRBJ2-5; perhaps TRBD1 as D (6 bases). Per the germline V gene, CDR1 is SGHRS and CDR2 is YFSETQ. The CDR3 has 15 residues. Trimming removed 0 bases at V and 0 bases at J, with 9 bases between.

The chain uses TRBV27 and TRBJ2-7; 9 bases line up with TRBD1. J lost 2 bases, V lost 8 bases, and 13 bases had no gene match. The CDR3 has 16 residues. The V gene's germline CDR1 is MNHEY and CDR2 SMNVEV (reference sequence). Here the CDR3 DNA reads TGTGCCAGCCGCAGCCTGCCGGGACAGGGCCCCTACGAGCAGTACTTC. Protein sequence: CASRSLPGQGPYEQYF.

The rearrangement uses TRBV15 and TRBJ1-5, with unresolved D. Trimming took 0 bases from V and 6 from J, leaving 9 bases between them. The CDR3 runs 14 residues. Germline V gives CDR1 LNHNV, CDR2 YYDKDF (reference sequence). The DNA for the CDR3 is TGTGCCACCAGCAGAGACGGGTTGGGTCAGCCCCAGCATTTT. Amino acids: CATSRDGLGQPQHF.

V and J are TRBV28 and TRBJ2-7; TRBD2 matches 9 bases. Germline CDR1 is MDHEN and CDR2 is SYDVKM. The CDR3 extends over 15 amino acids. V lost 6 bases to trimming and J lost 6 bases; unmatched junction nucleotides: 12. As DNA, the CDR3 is TGTGCCAGCAGCCCGCCCCGGGGACTAGCCTCCGAGCAGTACTTC. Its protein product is CASSPPRGLASEQYF.

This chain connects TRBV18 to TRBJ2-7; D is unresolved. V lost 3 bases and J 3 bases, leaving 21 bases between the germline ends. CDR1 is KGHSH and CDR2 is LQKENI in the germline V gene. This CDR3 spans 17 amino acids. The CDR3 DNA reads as TGTGCCAGCTCACCCATGCCGAAGGAGACCTATCTCTACGAGCAGTACTTC. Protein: CASSPMPKETYLYEQYF.

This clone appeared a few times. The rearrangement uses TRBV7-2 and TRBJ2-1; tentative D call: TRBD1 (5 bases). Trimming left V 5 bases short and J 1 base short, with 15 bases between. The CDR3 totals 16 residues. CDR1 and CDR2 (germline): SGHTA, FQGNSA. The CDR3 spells CASSRRKGDSYNEQFF. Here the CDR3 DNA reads TGTGCCAGCAGCAGAAGAAAAGGGGATTCCTACAATGAGCAGTTCTTC.

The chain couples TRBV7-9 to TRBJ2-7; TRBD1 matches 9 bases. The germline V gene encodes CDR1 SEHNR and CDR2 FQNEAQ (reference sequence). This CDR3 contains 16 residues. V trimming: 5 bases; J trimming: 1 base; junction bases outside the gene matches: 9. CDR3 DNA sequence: TGTGCCAGCAGCATCACCGGGACAGGGTGGTCCTACGAGCAGTACTTC. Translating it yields CASSITGTGWSYEQYF. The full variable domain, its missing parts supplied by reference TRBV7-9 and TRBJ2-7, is DTGVSQNPRHKITKRGQNVTFRCDPISEHNRLYWYRQTLGQGPEFLTYFQNEAQLEKSRLLSDRFSAERPKGSFSTLEIQRTEQGDSAMYLCASSITGTGWSYEQYFGPGTRLTVT.

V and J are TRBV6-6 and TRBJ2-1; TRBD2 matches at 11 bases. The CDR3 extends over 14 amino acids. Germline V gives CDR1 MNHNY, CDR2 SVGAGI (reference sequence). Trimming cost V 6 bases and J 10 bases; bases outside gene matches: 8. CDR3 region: CASRLAGDLREQFF. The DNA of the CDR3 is TGTGCCAGCAGACTAGCGGGAGATTTACGGGAGCAGTTCTTC.

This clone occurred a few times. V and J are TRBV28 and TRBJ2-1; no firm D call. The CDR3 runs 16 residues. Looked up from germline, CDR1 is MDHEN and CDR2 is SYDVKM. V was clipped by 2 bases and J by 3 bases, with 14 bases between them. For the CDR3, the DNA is TGTGCCAGCAGTTTAGATCGCAGGCCGCTCTACAATGAGCAGTTCTTC. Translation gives CASSLDRRPLYNEQFF.

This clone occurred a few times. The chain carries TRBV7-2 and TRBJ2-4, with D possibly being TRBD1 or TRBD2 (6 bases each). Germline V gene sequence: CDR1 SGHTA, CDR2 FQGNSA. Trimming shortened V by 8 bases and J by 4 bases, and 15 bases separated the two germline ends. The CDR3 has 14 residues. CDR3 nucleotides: TGTGCCAGCGCAGTGGGGGGCTCTAAAAACATTCAGTACTTC. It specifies CASAVGGSKNIQYF.

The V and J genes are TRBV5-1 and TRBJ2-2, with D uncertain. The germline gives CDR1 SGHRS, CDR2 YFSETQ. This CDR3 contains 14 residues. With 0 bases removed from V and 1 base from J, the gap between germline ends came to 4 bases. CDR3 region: CASSLAVNTGELFF. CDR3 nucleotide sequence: TGCGCCAGCAGCTTGGCGGTGAACACCGGGGAGCTGTTTTTT.

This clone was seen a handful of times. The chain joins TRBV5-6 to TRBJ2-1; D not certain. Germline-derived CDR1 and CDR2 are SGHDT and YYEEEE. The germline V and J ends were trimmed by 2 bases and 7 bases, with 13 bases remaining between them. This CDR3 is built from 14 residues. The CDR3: CASSLSPSVNEQFF. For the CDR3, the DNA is TGTGCCAGCAGCTTATCGCCTAGTGTAAATGAGCAGTTCTTC.

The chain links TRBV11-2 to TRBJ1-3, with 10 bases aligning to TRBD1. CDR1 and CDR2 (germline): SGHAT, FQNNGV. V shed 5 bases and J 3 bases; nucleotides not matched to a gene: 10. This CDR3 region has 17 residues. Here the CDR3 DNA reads TGTGCCAGCAGCCGGGACAGGGGAGAAGTTCTTGGAAACACCATATATTTT. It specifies CASSRDRGEVLGNTIYF. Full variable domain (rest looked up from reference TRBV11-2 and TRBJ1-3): EAGVAQSPRYKIIEKRQSVAFWCNPISGHATLYWYQQILGQGPKLLIQFQNNGVVDDSQLPKDRFSAERLKGVDSTLKIQPAKLEDSAVYLCASSRDRGEVLGNTIYFGEGSWLTVV.

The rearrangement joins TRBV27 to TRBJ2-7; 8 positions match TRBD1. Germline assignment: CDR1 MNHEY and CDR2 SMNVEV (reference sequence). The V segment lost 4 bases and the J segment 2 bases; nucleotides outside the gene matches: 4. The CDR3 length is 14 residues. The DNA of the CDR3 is TGTGCCAGCAGTTCGGGACAGGACCCCTACGAGCAGTACTTC. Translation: CASSSGQDPYEQYF.

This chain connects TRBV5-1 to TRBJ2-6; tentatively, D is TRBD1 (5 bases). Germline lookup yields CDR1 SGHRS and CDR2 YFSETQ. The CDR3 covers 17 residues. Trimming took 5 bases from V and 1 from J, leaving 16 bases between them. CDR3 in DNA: TGCGCCAGCAGGGGGATGACAGTCGTGTCTGGGGCCAACGTCCTGACTTTC. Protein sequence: CASRGMTVVSGANVLTF.

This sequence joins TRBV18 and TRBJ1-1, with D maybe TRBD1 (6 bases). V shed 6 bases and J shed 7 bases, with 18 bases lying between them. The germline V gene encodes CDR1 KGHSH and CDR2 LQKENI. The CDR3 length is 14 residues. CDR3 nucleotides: TGTGCCAGCTCCCTGGACAGCTCATTTTTTGAAGCTTTCTTT. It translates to CASSLDSSFFEAFF. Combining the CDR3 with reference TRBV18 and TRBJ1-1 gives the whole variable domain NAGVMQNPRHLVRRRGQEARLRCSPMKGHSHVYWYRQLPEEGLKFMVYLQKENIIDESGMPKERFSAEFPKEGPSILRIQQVVRGDSAAYFCASSLDSSFFEAFFGQGTRLTVV.

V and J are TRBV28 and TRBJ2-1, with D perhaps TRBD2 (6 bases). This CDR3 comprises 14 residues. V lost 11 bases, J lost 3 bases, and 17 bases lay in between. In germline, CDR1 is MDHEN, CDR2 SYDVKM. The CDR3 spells CAYQVRLVYNEQFF. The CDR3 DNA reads TGTGCCTACCAAGTCCGACTAGTCTACAATGAGCAGTTCTTC.